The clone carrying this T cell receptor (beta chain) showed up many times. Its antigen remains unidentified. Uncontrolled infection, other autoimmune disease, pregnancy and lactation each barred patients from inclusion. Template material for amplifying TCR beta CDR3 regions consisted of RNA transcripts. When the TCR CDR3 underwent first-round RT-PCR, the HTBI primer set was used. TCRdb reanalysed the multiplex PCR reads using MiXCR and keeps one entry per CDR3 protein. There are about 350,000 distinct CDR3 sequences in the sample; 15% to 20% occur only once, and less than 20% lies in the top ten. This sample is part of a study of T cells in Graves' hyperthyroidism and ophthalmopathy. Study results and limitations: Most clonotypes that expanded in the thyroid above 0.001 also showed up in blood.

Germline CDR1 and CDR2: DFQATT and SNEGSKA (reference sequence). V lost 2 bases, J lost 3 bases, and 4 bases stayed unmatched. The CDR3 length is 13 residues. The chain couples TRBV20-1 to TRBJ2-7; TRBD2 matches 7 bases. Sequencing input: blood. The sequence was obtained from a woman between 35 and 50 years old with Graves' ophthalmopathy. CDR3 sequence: CSARRGSNYEQYF. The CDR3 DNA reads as TGCAGTGCTAGACGCGGGAGCAACTACGAGCAGTACTTC.